This is a list of T cell receptor beta chains from one sample in a study of T-cell reconstitution after alpha-beta-depleted transplantation in children. TCRdb processed the PCR reads anew with MiXCR; each CDR3 protein has one entry. The table has over 7,500 distinct CDR3 sequences, approximately 15% seen once; the top ten hold approximately 55%. Sequences were derived from PBMCs, mostly from graft donor cells, sampled 60 days after TCRalphabeta/CD19-depleted stem cell transplant. These receptor sequences come from a male patient between 5 and 17 years old who had a stem cell transplant for acute lymphoblastic leukemia, so the T cells may come from the graft donor. Both conserved end residues are part of each CDR3. A D gene is named only where the DNA matches it firmly. Only part of the rows carry a size: once, few, many, or a class if the clone is expanded.

j_gene,d_gene,v_gene,abundance,CDR3aa,CDR3nt
TRBJ2-1,TRBD2,TRBV7-2,many,CASSLVVAGGYSEQFF,TGTGCCAGCAGCTTAGTGGTGGCGGGGGGCTACAGTGAGCAGTTCTTC
TRBJ1-5,.,TRBV7-2,many,CASSLGGVSNQPQHF,TGTGCCAGCAGCTTAGGGGGGGTTAGCAATCAGCCCCAGCATTTT
TRBJ1-1,TRBD1,TRBV5-1,.,CASSMGPQGGNTEAFF,TGCGCCAGCAGCATGGGACCACAGGGGGGGAACACTGAAGCTTTCTTT
TRBJ2-2,TRBD1,TRBV11-2,many,CASSLGDRGMVELFF,TGTGCCAGCAGCTTAGGTGACAGGGGGATGGTGGAGCTGTTTTTT
TRBJ2-1,.,TRBV6-9,.,CASTKHLRSGPNNEQFF,TGTGCCAGCACCAAGCACCTGCGTTCGGGCCCAAACAATGAGCAGTTCTTC
TRBJ1-2,.,TRBV19,many,CASRGEKQRWGYTF,TGTGCCAGTAGAGGGGAAAAACAACGGTGGGGCTACACCTTC
TRBJ1-2,TRBD1,TRBV7-4,many,CASSPEGTGVTF,TGTGCCAGCAGCCCCGAAGGGACAGGGGTTACCTTC
TRBJ2-7,.,TRBV12-3/TRBV12-4,many,CASRSRGTYEQYF,TGTGCCAGCAGGTCCCGGGGAACCTACGAGCAGTACTTC
TRBJ1-1,TRBD1,TRBV19,many,CASRRDRPNTEAFF,TGTGCCAGTAGGAGGGACAGACCGAACACTGAAGCTTTCTTT
TRBJ1-2,.,TRBV30,.,CAWSIGVWGYTF,TGTGCCTGGAGCATAGGGGTTTGGGGCTACACCTTC
TRBJ1-6,.,TRBV7-9,many,CASSFLAGLPGNSPLHF,TGTGCCAGCAGCTTTTTGGCAGGGTTACCAGGAAATTCACCCCTCCACTTT
TRBJ1-4,.,TRBV12-3/TRBV12-4,.,CASSPGRKLFF,TGTGCCAGCAGCCCAGGACGCAAACTGTTTTTT
TRBJ2-7,TRBD1,TRBV7-9,many,CASSYVQGGEQYF,TGTGCCAGCAGCTATGTACAGGGGGGCGAGCAGTACTTC
TRBJ2-3,.,TRBV12-5,.,CTGGSTTDTQYF,TGTACTGGTGGTTCTACCACAGATACGCAGTATTTT
TRBJ2-7,TRBD1,TRBV5-1,many,CASSSSGQGYYEQYF,TGCGCCAGCAGCTCCTCGGGACAGGGTTATTACGAGCAGTACTTC
TRBJ2-7,TRBD1,TRBV25-1,many,CASSERYVTGAHEQYF,TGTGCCAGCAGTGAAAGGTATGTGACAGGGGCCCACGAGCAGTACTTC
TRBJ2-1,.,TRBV5-1,many,CASSDGLLSYNEQFF,TGCGCCAGCAGCGATGGACTACTCTCCTACAATGAGCAGTTCTTC
TRBJ2-1,.,TRBV10-3,medium-sized,CAISDGYNEQFF,TGTGCCATCAGTGACGGGTACAATGAGCAGTTCTTC
TRBJ2-5,.,TRBV15,many,CATRSLSYSETQYF,TGTGCCACCAGGTCTCTGAGTTATTCAGAGACCCAGTACTTC
TRBJ2-7,TRBD1,TRBV15,.,CATSRAGTGSFEQYF,TGTGCCACCAGCAGAGCTGGGACAGGGTCCTTCGAGCAGTACTTC
TRBJ1-4,.,TRBV2,medium-sized,CASRGGRITTNEKLFF,TGTGCCAGCCGCGGGGGGAGGATTACAACTAATGAAAAACTGTTTTTT
TRBJ2-2,.,TRBV12-3/TRBV12-4,many,CASSSPNTGELFF,TGTGCCAGCAGTTCACCGAACACCGGGGAGCTGTTTTTT
TRBJ1-4,TRBD1,TRBV5-4,medium-sized,CASSQGQGLEKLFF,TGTGCCAGCAGCCAGGGACAGGGTTTGGAAAAACTGTTTTTT
TRBJ1-5,.,TRBV27,many,CASGRTNQPQHF,TGTGCCAGTGGACGGACAAATCAGCCCCAGCATTTT
TRBJ2-1,.,TRBV5-1,.,CASSLLASNEQFF,TGCGCCAGCAGCTTATTAGCATCCAATGAGCAGTTCTTC
TRBJ2-1,.,TRBV12-3/TRBV12-4,many,CASSFLGLARGHEQFF,TGTGCCAGCAGTTTCCTTGGGCTAGCGAGGGGGCATGAGCAGTTCTTC
TRBJ2-4,.,TRBV20-1,many,CSARDSGGPTKNIQYF,TGCAGTGCTAGAGATTCCGGGGGGCCGACCAAAAACATTCAGTACTTC
TRBJ2-5,.,TRBV29-1,.,CSVLLSETQYF,TGCAGCGTCTTGTTGTCAGAGACCCAGTACTTC
TRBJ1-2,.,TRBV5-6,many,CASSFNMASNYGYTF,TGTGCCAGCAGCTTTAATATGGCCTCTAACTATGGCTACACCTTC
TRBJ2-7,.,TRBV12-3/TRBV12-4,many,CASSPRDKGRIKGYEQYF,TGTGCCAGCAGTCCCCGAGACAAGGGGCGAATTAAAGGCTACGAGCAGTACTTC
TRBJ1-2,.,TRBV5-1,many,CASSPARQFTRSSYGGYTF,TGCGCCAGCAGCCCGGCGCGACAATTTACAAGGTCTTCCTATGGCGGCTACACCTTC
TRBJ2-1,TRBD2,TRBV7-2,many,CASSLHGRDNEQFF,TGTGCCAGCAGCTTACATGGGAGGGACAATGAGCAGTTCTTC
TRBJ1-1,.,TRBV28,many,CASIIQGTEAFF,TGTGCCAGCATAATCCAGGGCACTGAAGCTTTCTTT
TRBJ2-5,.,TRBV7-2,many,CASSLAPGPWYDQYF,TGTGCCAGCAGCTTAGCACCGGGACCCTGGTATGACCAGTACTTC
TRBJ1-2,.,TRBV7-2,many,CASSLGGVAYGYTF,TGTGCCAGCAGCTTAGGGGGGGTAGCCTATGGCTACACCTTC
TRBJ1-6,.,TRBV5-1,many,CASSLGEVSNSPLHF,TGCGCCAGCAGCTTAGGGGAAGTGAGTAATTCACCCCTCCACTTT
TRBJ1-1,.,TRBV7-9,many,CASIQGPNTGNTEAFF,TGTGCCAGCATCCAAGGCCCAAATACAGGGAACACTGAAGCTTTCTTT
TRBJ2-1,TRBD1,TRBV13,.,CASSLGPGTGFKEQFF,TGTGCCAGCAGCTTAGGCCCCGGGACAGGATTTAAAGAGCAGTTCTTC
TRBJ1-3,.,TRBV5-1,many,CASSLGGTGNTIYF,TGCGCCAGCAGCTTGGGAGGGACTGGAAACACCATATATTTT
TRBJ2-5,.,TRBV20-1,.,CSARDGRETQYF,TGCAGTGCTAGAGACGGGCGGGAGACCCAGTACTTC
TRBJ1-4,.,TRBV7-9,many,CASSLARGNEKLFF,TGTGCCAGCAGCTTAGCCAGGGGAAATGAAAAACTGTTTTTT
TRBJ2-1,.,TRBV12-3/TRBV12-4,.,CASSPVGLGSDEQFF,TGTGCCAGCAGTCCGGTTGGACTGGGGAGCGATGAGCAGTTCTTC
TRBJ2-1,.,TRBV7-2,many,CASSSPINRDNEQFF,TGTGCCAGCAGCTCACCGATTAACAGGGACAATGAGCAGTTCTTC
TRBJ2-3,TRBD1,TRBV28,many,CASSTYRDRGGYTQYF,TGTGCCAGCAGCACATATCGGGACAGGGGTGGGTATACGCAGTATTTT
TRBJ2-2,.,TRBV6-2/TRBV6-3,many,CASVKGSRTGELFF,TGTGCCAGCGTCAAAGGTTCCCGGACCGGGGAGCTGTTTTTT
TRBJ2-1,.,TRBV9,many,CASSVVAGATYNEQFF,TGTGCCAGCAGCGTAGTGGCGGGGGCTACCTACAATGAGCAGTTCTTC
TRBJ1-5,TRBD1,TRBV25-1,few,CASRGTGNQPQHF,TGTGCCAGCCGCGGGACAGGCAATCAGCCCCAGCATTTT
TRBJ2-5,.,TRBV5-1,many,CASSLAGTQRGETQYF,TGCGCCAGCAGCTTGGCCGGGACCCAAAGGGGGGAGACCCAGTACTTC
TRBJ1-3,.,TRBV7-5,.,CISVSSRQKDRVPGNTIYF,.
TRBJ2-3,.,TRBV7-6,medium-sized,CASSLGVDTQYF,TGTGCCAGCAGCTTAGGCGTAGATACGCAGTATTTT
TRBJ1-1,.,TRBV7-9,many,CASRFGGDRTAFF,TGTGCCAGCAGGTTTGGAGGGGACCGCACAGCTTTCTTT
TRBJ2-1,.,TRBV24-1,many,CATSDLRDYNEQFF,TGCGCCACCAGTGATTTGCGGGACTACAATGAGCAGTTCTTC
TRBJ2-5,.,TRBV7-9,many,CASSFIHGHGIKTQYF,TGTGCCAGCAGCTTTATCCACGGGCACGGGATAAAGACCCAGTACTTC
TRBJ2-3,TRBD2,TRBV3-1,many,CASSPRGSGSIGDTQYF,TGTGCCAGCAGCCCCCGAGGGAGCGGGAGCATAGGAGATACGCAGTATTTT
TRBJ2-1,TRBD1,TRBV6-2/TRBV6-3,.,CASSYDRVPYNEQFF,TGTGCCAGCAGTTACGACAGGGTCCCCTACAATGAGCAGTTCTTC
TRBJ2-7,.,TRBV29-1,medium-sized,CSVAGAYEQYF,TGCAGCGTTGCAGGGGCCTACGAGCAGTACTTC
TRBJ1-1,TRBD1,TRBV11-1,many,CASSSSVIQGAWDTEAFF,TGTGCCAGCAGCTCCAGCGTAATACAGGGGGCGTGGGACACTGAAGCTTTCTTT
TRBJ1-5,.,TRBV7-9,many,CASSLGQGRNQPQHF,TGTGCCAGCAGCTTGGGGCAGGGGAGGAATCAGCCCCAGCATTTT
TRBJ2-5,.,TRBV5-3,many,CARSYKERETQYF,TGTGCCAGAAGCTATAAGGAACGAGAGACCCAGTACTTC
TRBJ1-4,TRBD1,TRBV12-3/TRBV12-4,many,CASSFSGGFNEKLFF,TGTGCCAGCAGTTTCTCAGGGGGGTTTAATGAAAAACTGTTTTTT